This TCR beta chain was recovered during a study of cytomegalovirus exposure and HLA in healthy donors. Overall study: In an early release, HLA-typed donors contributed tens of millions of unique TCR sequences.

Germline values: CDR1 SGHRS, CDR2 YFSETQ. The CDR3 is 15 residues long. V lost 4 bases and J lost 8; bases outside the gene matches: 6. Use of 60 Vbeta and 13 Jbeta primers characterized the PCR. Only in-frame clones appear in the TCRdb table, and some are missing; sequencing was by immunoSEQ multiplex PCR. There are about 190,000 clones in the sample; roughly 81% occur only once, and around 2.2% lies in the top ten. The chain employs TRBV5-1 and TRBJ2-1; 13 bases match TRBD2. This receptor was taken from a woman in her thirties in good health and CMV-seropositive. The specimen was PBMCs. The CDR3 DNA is TGCGCCAGCAGCGGAACTAGCGGGGGGGCCTATGAGCAGTTCTTC. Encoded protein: CASSGTSGGAYEQFF.